Listed below are T cell receptor beta chains from one sample, sequenced in a study of cytomegalovirus exposure and HLA in healthy donors. Sequencing was performed with immunoSEQ multiplex PCR; in TCRdb, only in-frame clones are kept and a portion is missing. The repertoire holds some 110,000 clones, with about an eighth as singletons. Sequencing used PBMCs. These TCRs come from a middle-aged man in good health and CMV-seropositive. The CDR3 runs from the conserved cysteine through the conserved F or W. D genes are given only for firm matches. Clone size is stated in some rows and not others, as once, few, many or a class when expanded.

>TRBV30|.|.|13|TRBJ1-2
TGTGCCTCCGCTCGGGGGGCGAACTATGGCTACACCTTC
CASARGANYGYTF
>TRBV28|few|TRBD2|14|TRBJ2-1
TGTGCCAGCAGTTTGCAACTAGCGGGGTATGAGCAGTTCTTC
CASSLQLAGYEQFF
>TRBV29-1|.|TRBD2|12|TRBJ2-3
TGCAGTCTCGGGCGGGAGTCAGATACGCAGTATTTT
CSLGRESDTQYF
>TRBV7-9|few|.|16|TRBJ1-1
TGTGCCAGCAGCTTCCCCCTTGGACAGAGGAACACTGAAGCTTTCTTT
CASSFPLGQRNTEAFF
>TRBV2|few|TRBD2|14|TRBJ2-1
TGTGCCAGCAGTGCTCTAGCGGGAGGGTTCGAGCAGTTCTTC
CASSALAGGFEQFF
>TRBV7-9|few|TRBD2|16|TRBJ2-7
TGTGCCAGCAGCTCCCAGGGACGGGAGGGTACCTACGAGCAGTACTTC
CASSSQGREGTYEQYF
>TRBV7-9|.|TRBD1|17|TRBJ1-1
TGTGCCAGCAGCGAACCGGGACAGCTTACTTTGAACACTGAAGCTTTCTTT
CASSEPGQLTLNTEAFF
>TRBV27|few|TRBD1|17|TRBJ2-3
TGTGCCAGCAGCCATCTCCGGGACAGGGTAGGGACAGATACGCAGTATTTT
CASSHLRDRVGTDTQYF
>TRBV5-1|.|TRBD1|18|TRBJ2-6
TGCGCCAGCAGCGACCCGGGACAGGGGAGCTCTGGGGCCAACGTCCTGACTTTC
CASSDPGQGSSGANVLTF
>TRBV11-2|.|TRBD2|16|TRBJ2-7
TGTGCCAGCAGCAGACTAGCGGGAGGGATATCCTACGAGCAGTACTTC
CASSRLAGGISYEQYF